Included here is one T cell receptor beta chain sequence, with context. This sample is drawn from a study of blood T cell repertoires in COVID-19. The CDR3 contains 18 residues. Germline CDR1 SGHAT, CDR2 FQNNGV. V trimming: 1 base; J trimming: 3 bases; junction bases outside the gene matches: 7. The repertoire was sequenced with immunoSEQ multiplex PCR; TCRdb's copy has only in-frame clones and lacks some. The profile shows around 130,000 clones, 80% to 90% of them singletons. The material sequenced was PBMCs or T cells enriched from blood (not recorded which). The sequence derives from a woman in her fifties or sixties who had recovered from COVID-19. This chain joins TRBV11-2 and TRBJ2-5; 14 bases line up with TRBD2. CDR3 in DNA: TGTGCCAGCAGCTTAGGTTGGGGGACTAGCGGGGGTAAAGAGACCCAGTACTTC. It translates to CASSLGWGTSGGKETQYF. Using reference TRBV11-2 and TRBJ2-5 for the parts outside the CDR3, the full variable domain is EAGVAQSPRYKIIEKRQSVAFWCNPISGHATLYWYQQILGQGPKLLIQFQNNGVVDDSQLPKDRFSAERLKGVDSTLKIQPAKLEDSAVYLCASSLGWGTSGGKETQYFGPGTRLLVL.